This T cell receptor (beta chain) was retrieved from a study of CD4 T cells in relation to SARS-CoV-2 and coronaviruses. About the study: Crossreactive spike epitopes shared across donors were mapped to their HLA restriction.

Before the COVID-19 pandemic, during about 2011-2019, CD4+ T cells were taken from unexposed donors. After ten to eleven days of culture, CD4+ T cells were isolated. Comments on this clone: Its specificity is unknown.

Assay used: immunoSEQ multiplex PCR; TCRdb lists only in-frame clones, some missing. The profile shows 20,000 to 30,000 clones, around three quarters of them singletons. Sequenced sample: CD4+ T cells from PBMCs, cultured in vitro. The source is a human donor in good health.

The CDR3 sequence is CASSSAYGQEQETQYF. The CDR3 DNA follows: TGTGCCAGCAGCTCCGCGTACGGACAGGAGCAAGAGACCCAGTACTTC. The V call is TRBV7-9, the J call TRBJ2-5, with 7 bases that match TRBD1. Trimming at V came to 4 bases and at J to 2 bases, leaving 10 bases not matched to a gene. The CDR3 covers 16 residues. Per germline, CDR1 SEHNR and CDR2 FQNEAQ (reference sequence). Based on the CDR3 plus reference TRBV7-9 and TRBJ2-5, the full variable domain is DTGVSQNPRHKITKRGQNVTFRCDPISEHNRLYWYRQTLGQGPEFLTYFQNEAQLEKSRLLSDRFSAERPKGSFSTLEIQRTEQGDSAMYLCASSSAYGQEQETQYFGPGTRLLVL.